Below are 32 T cell receptor beta chains sequenced from a single sample in a study of preoperative IRX-2 immunotherapy in early breast cancer. The treatment here: preoperative locoregional IRX-2 cytokine immunotherapy. This table comes from immunoSEQ multiplex PCR, and its TCRdb copy is limited to in-frame clones, with some not included. In the table there are more than 35,000 clones, approximately 77% of which are singletons. The sequences come from tumor tissue, collected after IRX-2 immunotherapy. Every receptor here comes from a human donor with breast cancer.

This clone was detected only once. V usage is TRBV19 and J usage is TRBJ2-7, with D hard to call. The germline CDR1 and CDR2 sequences are LNHDA and SQIVND (reference sequence). V gave up 5 bases and J gave up 0 bases, with 11 bases separating them. This CDR3 is built from 14 residues. CDR3 DNA sequence: TGTGCCAGTAGTGTCTCGAGAAACTCCTACGAGCAGTACTTC. The encoded protein is CASSVSRNSYEQYF.

The chain combines TRBV19 with TRBJ1-5, with D possibly TRBD1 on 5 matching bases. CDR1 is LNHDA, CDR2 SQIVND, per germline (reference sequence). V was trimmed by 2 bases and J by 2 bases, leaving 16 bases between them. The CDR3 contains 17 residues. Here the CDR3 reads CASSISRGGVGNQPQHF. In DNA form, the CDR3 reads TGTGCCAGTAGTATATCCCGGGGGGGGGTAGGCAATCAGCCCCAGCATTTT.

V gene TRBV5-1 combines with J gene TRBJ2-3; TRBD2 agrees at 10 bases. Per germline, CDR1 SGHRS and CDR2 YFSETQ. The CDR3 is made up of 15 amino acids. The J segment lost 1 base and the V segment lost 3 bases, leaving 2 bases of the junction unmatched. The CDR3 DNA reads TGCGCCAGCAGCTCCGGACTAGCGGGCACAGATACGCAGTATTTT. This codes for CASSSGLAGTDTQYF.

The J gene is TRBJ1-5, the V gene TRBV7-1, with D possibly being TRBD1 (5 bases). TRBV7-1 is an open reading frame whose function is uncertain. The CDR3 loop spans 14 amino acids. V lost 4 bases to trimming and J lost 4 bases, with 11 bases between them. In nucleotides, the CDR3 is TGTGCCAGCAGCTTGGGGCAGAATAATCAGCCCCAGCATTTT. Its translation: CASSLGQNNQPQHF.

The chain employs TRBV6-1 and TRBJ1-3, with TRBD1 as a possible D gene (5 bases). V was trimmed by 1 base and J by 2 bases, leaving 9 bases between them. Germline CDR1 is MNHNS and CDR2 is SASEGT. The CDR3 runs 15 residues. CDR3 protein: CASSEGGTAGNTIYF. CDR3 DNA sequence: TGTGCCAGCAGTGAAGGGGGGACTGCTGGAAACACCATATATTTT.

The chain links TRBV29-1 to TRBJ1-6, with D uncertain. Germline V lookup: CDR1 SQVTM, CDR2 ANQGSEA. The CDR3 is 13 residues long. Trimming took 4 bases from V and 0 from J, leaving 4 bases between them. The CDR3 loop reads CSVASSYNSPLHF. DNA of the CDR3: TGCAGCGTTGCGAGCTCCTATAATTCACCCCTCCACTTT.

The genes are TRBV11-1 and TRBJ2-3; the match to TRBD1 covers 7 bases. J gave up 0 bases and V 4 bases, and 1 base lay outside the gene matches. This CDR3 has 14 residues. CDR1 is SGHAT and CDR2 is FQDESV in the germline V gene (reference sequence). The CDR3 nucleotides are TGTGCCAGCAGCTGGGGACAGAGCACAGATACGCAGTATTTT. Its protein is CASSWGQSTDTQYF.

The CDR3 sequence: CASGSGVVRYGYTF. CDR3 bases: TGTGCCAGTGGTTCGGGAGTGGTGAGATATGGCTACACCTTC. The genes are TRBV19 and TRBJ1-2; D uncertain. Germline CDR1 is LNHDA and CDR2 is SQIVND (reference sequence). The CDR3 loop spans 14 amino acids. Trimming pared 8 bases from V and 5 bases from J, leaving 18 bases between.

The V call is TRBV29-1, the J call TRBJ2-5, with 9 bases lining up with TRBD1. The CDR3 runs 15 residues. Unmatched junction bases numbered 11, after V lost 4 bases and J lost 5 bases. Germline-derived CDR1 and CDR2 are SQVTM and ANQGSEA. The CDR3 region is CSVAGKQGAGETQYF. The CDR3 DNA reads TGCAGCGTTGCGGGGAAACAGGGGGCTGGGGAGACCCAGTACTTC. Complete variable domain (other parts from reference TRBV29-1 and TRBJ2-5): SAVISQKPSRDICQRGTSLTIQCQVDSQVTMMFWYRQQPGQSLTLIATANQGSEATYESGFVIDKFPISRPNLTFSTLTVSNMSPEDSSIYLCSVAGKQGAGETQYFGPGTRLLVL.

The chain combines TRBV15 with TRBJ1-4, with TRBD1 identical over 9 bases. CDR1 LNHNV and CDR2 YYDKDF come from the germline V gene (reference sequence). The CDR3 spans 19 residues. Trimming at V came to 5 bases and at J to 0 bases, leaving 13 bases not matched to a gene. The CDR3 DNA is TGTGCCACCAGCGCCCAACAGGGGGCGAGGGCCGCAACTAATGAAAAACTGTTTTTT. Its translation: CATSAQQGARAATNEKLFF.

V usage is TRBV5-1 and J usage is TRBJ2-7, with unresolved D. V lost 0 bases and J 1 base, leaving 8 bases between the germline ends. Per germline, CDR1 SGHRS and CDR2 YFSETQ. The CDR3 has 14 amino acids. CDR3 DNA sequence: TGCGCCAGCAGCTTGGATGGGATGTCCTACGAGCAGTACTTC. Translated: CASSLDGMSYEQYF.

This chain joins TRBV29-1 and TRBJ2-1, with a weak D call TRBD1 (7 bases). The CDR3 contains 14 residues. The germline gives CDR1 SQVTM, CDR2 ANQGSEA. The germline V and J ends were trimmed by 6 bases and 12 bases, with 24 bases remaining between them. The CDR3 region is CSVWDSSAGGGQFF. CDR3 coding DNA: TGCAGCGTCTGGGACAGCAGCGCCGGGGGAGGGCAGTTCTTC.

As concerns this clone: The junction shows a germline mismatch at one end, possibly a read error. At least one base is unread or ambiguous, so its residue appears as X. V is TRBV6-8 and J is TRBJ2-7, with D perhaps matching TRBD1 (5 bases). CDR3 length: 12 residues. CDR1 and CDR2 from the germline V gene are MNHGY and SAAAGT. CDR3 residues: CXSSKQGNEQYF. CDR3 nucleotide sequence: TGTGYCAGCAGTAAGCAGGGTAACGAGCAGTACTTC.

The chain carries TRBV19 and TRBJ2-1; D ambiguous. Germline V gene lookup returns CDR1 LNHDA and CDR2 SQIVND (reference sequence). The CDR3 is 14 amino acids. The germline V and J ends were trimmed by 3 bases and 6 bases, with 12 bases remaining between them. CDR3 bases: TGTGCCAGTAGTATGTTGTCTCTTCCCAATGAGCAGTTCTTC. Amino acids: CASSMLSLPNEQFF.

This clone was seen a handful of times. The gene calls are TRBV7-6 and TRBJ2-3; D is undetermined. The CDR3 consists of 15 residues. Trimming shortened V by 2 bases and J by 2 bases, and 11 bases separated the two germline ends. CDR1 and CDR2 from the germline V gene are SGHVS and FNYEAQ. CDR3 loop: CASSLRKAPTDTQYF. The CDR3 DNA is TGTGCCAGCAGCTTACGTAAGGCCCCCACAGATACGCAGTATTTT.

The V gene is TRBV28, the J gene TRBJ2-7; TRBD2 matches at 10 bases. Looked up from germline, CDR1 is MDHEN and CDR2 is SYDVKM. V was clipped by 4 bases and J by 3 bases; unmatched bases: 9. CDR3 length: 16 residues. For the CDR3, the DNA is TGTGCCAGCAGTTCTTATAGACTAGCGGGTAGCTACGAGCAGTACTTC. The encoded protein is CASSSYRLAGSYEQYF.

V is TRBV11-3 and J is TRBJ2-6, with 7 bases matching TRBD2. Germline CDR1 and CDR2: SGHNT and YENEEA. The CDR3 extends over 15 amino acids. After removal of 3 bases from V and 1 base from J, the junction contained 0 bases not matched to a gene. The CDR3 sequence is CASSLRGSGANVLTF. CDR3 bases: TGTGCCAGCAGCTTGCGGGGGTCTGGGGCCAACGTCCTGACTTTC.

V is TRBV6-8 and J is TRBJ1-4; maybe TRBD1 (6 bases). There are 16 residues in the CDR3. Trimming removed 2 bases at V and 8 bases at J, with 18 bases between. Germline V gene sequence: CDR1 MNHGY, CDR2 SAAAGT. This CDR3 is CASSYAQGHREEKLFF. The CDR3 nucleotides read TGTGCCAGCAGTTACGCCCAGGGACATCGGGAGGAAAAACTGTTTTTT.

The chain uses TRBV11-3 and TRBJ2-3; D gene unclear. CDR3 size: 14 residues. Germline V gene lookup returns CDR1 SGHNT and CDR2 YENEEA. V gave up 5 bases and J gave up 0 bases, with 9 bases separating them. The CDR3 spells CASSLDLSTDTQYF. The CDR3 DNA follows: TGTGCCAGCAGCCTCGATCTTAGCACAGATACGCAGTATTTT.

About this clone: Germline and junction disagree at one end, which may indicate a read error. V and J are TRBV15 and TRBJ1-2; D is possibly TRBD1 (5 bases). CDR3 length equals 15 residues. Per germline, CDR1 LNHNV and CDR2 YYDKDF (reference sequence). The CDR3 region has the DNA TGTGCCACCAGCAGTCAGGGAAGGGGTAACTATGACTACACCTTC. It is translated as CATSSQGRGNYDYTF.

V is TRBV23-1 and J is TRBJ2-7; D is unresolved. TRBV23-1 is placed among ORFs of uncertain function. Trimming stripped 6 bases from V and 3 bases from J, with 15 bases between. This CDR3 region has 14 residues. For the CDR3, the DNA is TGCGCCAGCAGCCCCCCTATACCTAGCTACGAGCAGTACTTC. Encoded protein: CASSPPIPSYEQYF.

On this clone itself: Relative to the germline gene, one junction end is altered; a read error may explain this. The genes are TRBV6-8 and TRBJ1-5; D unclear. CDR3 length: 13 residues. The germline CDR1 and CDR2 sequences are MNHGY and SAAAGT. DNA of the CDR3: TGTGCCATCAGTGTTTCGGTTGGTCAGCCCCAGCATTTT. It translates to CAISVSVGQPQHF.

A single count supports this clone. J is TRBJ1-5 and V is TRBV7-7; 7 bases are a match to TRBD1. The CDR3 runs 18 residues. V was pared by 5 bases and J by 0 bases, with 13 bases of the junction left unmatched. From germline, CDR1 is SSHAT and CDR2 FNYEAQ (reference sequence). The CDR3 DNA reads as TGTGCCAGCAGCCAACCCCCCGGGACAGCCGATAGCAATCAGCCCCAGCATTTT. The encoded protein is CASSQPPGTADSNQPQHF.

This chain links TRBV28 with TRBJ2-5, with a weak D call TRBD2 (5 bases). The CDR3 is 16 amino acids. Trimming pared 6 bases from V and 2 bases from J, leaving 19 bases between. From germline, CDR1 is MDHEN and CDR2 SYDVKM. CDR3 region: CASSESGRVGQETQYF. In nucleotides, the CDR3 is TGTGCCAGCAGCGAAAGCGGTCGGGTCGGGCAAGAGACCCAGTACTTC.

V usage is TRBV28 and J usage is TRBJ2-7, with TRBD1 identical over 7 bases. J was trimmed by 3 bases and V by 4 bases; bases with no gene match: 9. CDR3 length: 15 amino acids. In germline, CDR1 is MDHEN, CDR2 SYDVKM. This CDR3 reads CASSSPGTADYEQYF. CDR3 in DNA: TGTGCCAGCAGTTCCCCTGGGACAGCAGACTACGAGCAGTACTTC.

This clone turned up a few times. The CDR3 here is CASSPSLAESYEQYF. The CDR3 DNA follows: TGTGCCAGCAGCCCAAGTCTAGCTGAATCCTACGAGCAGTACTTC. V and J are TRBV11-3 and TRBJ2-7; the D gene is possibly TRBD2 (5 bases). The CDR3 length is 15 residues. Per germline, CDR1 SGHNT and CDR2 YENEEA. The germline V and J ends were trimmed by 5 bases and 1 base, with 15 bases remaining between them.

The chain links TRBV6-8 to TRBJ2-7; TRBD2 matches 13 bases. The junction had 9 bases not matched to a gene; V was cut back by 4 bases and J by 3 bases. The germline CDR1 and CDR2 sequences are MNHGY and SAAAGT. This CDR3 region has 17 residues. The chain's CDR3 is CASSSPTSGRAGYEQYF. The DNA of the CDR3 is TGTGCCAGCAGTTCGCCAACTAGCGGGAGGGCGGGCTACGAGCAGTACTTC.

The V gene is TRBV30, the J gene TRBJ1-2; D is unclear. Trimming removed 3 bases from V and 8 bases from J, with 22 bases in between. The V gene's germline CDR1 is GTSNPN and CDR2 SVGIG (reference sequence). The CDR3 contains 15 residues. The CDR3 region is CAWSLTYPDRAGYTF. The CDR3 DNA is TGTGCCTGGAGCCTTACCTATCCCGATCGGGCGGGCTACACCTTC.

This clone was counted a single time. The rearrangement uses TRBV19 and TRBJ1-2, with a tentative D call TRBD1 (6 bases). The germline CDR1 and CDR2 sequences are LNHDA and SQIVND (reference sequence). This CDR3 has 16 amino acids. V was clipped by 3 bases and J by 7 bases, with 21 bases between them. In DNA, the CDR3 is TGTGCCAGTAGTATCGAAGGGGGTCGAGGGAATGGTGGCTACACCTTC. Translating it yields CASSIEGGRGNGGYTF. The whole variable domain, remainder taken from reference TRBV19 and TRBJ1-2, is DGGITQSPKYLFRKEGQNVTLSCEQNLNHDAMYWYRQDPGQGLRLIYYSQIVNDFQKGDIAEGYSVSREKKESFPLTVTSAQKNPTAFYLCASSIEGGRGNGGYTFGSGTRLTVV.

The rearrangement joins TRBV7-6 to TRBJ2-7; no reliable D call. This CDR3 is 14 amino acids long. Germline loops: CDR1 SGHVS, CDR2 FNYEAQ. The ends were cut back, 2 bases at V and 2 bases at J, with 10 bases in the middle. The CDR3 nucleotides read TGTGCCAGCAGCTTATCCAGCCAGACCTACGAGCAGTACTTC. Translation: CASSLSSQTYEQYF.

This chain connects TRBV7-8 to TRBJ1-2; 7 positions agree with TRBD1. The CDR3 runs to 14 residues. CDR1 and CDR2 from the germline V gene are SGHVS and FQNEAQ. V gave up 5 bases and J gave up 2 bases; unmatched junction bases: 5. Here the CDR3 DNA reads TGTGCCAGCAGCCCCCGACAGGGCAACTATGGCTACACCTTC. Protein: CASSPRQGNYGYTF.

This clone was detected once. The chain links TRBV18 to TRBJ2-5, with 8 bases that match TRBD2. This CDR3 spans 17 amino acids. After removal of 2 bases from V and 3 bases from J, the junction contained 11 bases not matched to a gene. CDR1 KGHSH and CDR2 LQKENI come from the germline V gene. The DNA for the CDR3 is TGTGCCAGCTCACCAAGGGGCGCCGGGACTAGTGAAGAGACCCAGTACTTC. Translating gives CASSPRGAGTSEETQYF.